This passage covers 21 T cell receptor beta chains from one sample sequenced in a study of shared clonotypes between healthy human individuals. Naive CD8 cells comprised CD45RO-negative, CCR7-positively selected cells, excluding terminally differentiated effector memory CD45RA+ cells. Generated by immunoSEQ multiplex PCR, the TCRdb table keeps only in-frame clones and is missing some. The sample holds about 2 million clones; about 95% are singletons and the top ten take under 1.5%. Sequences were obtained from naive CD8+ T cells sorted from blood. The receptors were gathered from a man between 18 and 35 years old in good health.

This chain uses TRBV19 with TRBJ2-7, with D maybe TRBD2 (5 bases). The CDR3 is 12 residues long. With 7 bases removed from V and 0 bases from J, the gap between germline ends came to 7 bases. Germline-derived CDR1 and CDR2 are LNHDA and SQIVND (reference sequence). The DNA for the CDR3 is TGTGCCAGTATGGGGAGCTCCTACGAGCAGTACTTC. Amino acid sequence: CASMGSSYEQYF.

The chain employs TRBV27 and TRBJ1-2; 9 bases align to TRBD1. The CDR3 runs to 16 residues. The V gene end was trimmed by 0 bases and the J gene end by 6 bases; junction bases not matched to a gene: 8. Germline V gene data show CDR1 as MNHEY and CDR2 as SMNVEV (reference sequence). CDR3 sequence reads: CASSLSPQGALDGYTF. The CDR3 DNA reads as TGTGCCAGCAGTTTATCCCCACAGGGGGCGCTAGATGGCTACACCTTC.

This clone appeared once. CDR3: CASSPQGGPEQFF. The CDR3 DNA is TGTGCCAGCAGCCCCCAGGGGGGCCCCGAGCAGTTCTTC. J is TRBJ2-1 and V is TRBV5-5; a possible D gene is TRBD1 (7 bases). The V gene lost 4 bases and the J gene lost 10 bases, with 15 bases spanning the gap. The CDR3 contains 13 residues. Germline assignment: CDR1 SGHKS and CDR2 YYEKEE (reference sequence).

The V and J genes are TRBV15 and TRBJ2-6, with TRBD1 matching over 12 bases. The V segment lost 2 bases and the J segment 0 bases; nucleotides outside the gene matches: 8. The CDR3 has 20 amino acids. Germline V gene data show CDR1 as LNHNV and CDR2 as YYDKDF (reference sequence). CDR3 loop: CATSRPKRDRGHSGANVLTF. CDR3 sequence (DNA): TGTGCCACCAGCAGACCGAAACGGGACAGGGGGCACTCTGGGGCCAACGTCCTGACTTTC. The whole variable domain, remainder taken from reference TRBV15 and TRBJ2-6, is DAMVIQNPRYQVTQFGKPVTLSCSQTLNHNVMYWYQQKSSQAPKLLFHYYDKDFNNEADTPDNFQSRRPNTSFCFLDIRSPGLGDTAMYLCATSRPKRDRGHSGANVLTFGAGSRLTVL.

The chain combines TRBV19 with TRBJ1-1, with D perhaps matching TRBD1 (5 bases). Trimming removed 3 bases at V and 0 bases at J, with 14 bases between. Germline assignment: CDR1 LNHDA and CDR2 SQIVND (reference sequence). The CDR3 covers 16 residues. CDR3 region: CASSILGDDMNTEAFF. The DNA for the CDR3 is TGTGCCAGTAGTATCTTAGGGGACGATATGAACACTGAAGCTTTCTTT.

The chain recombines TRBV6-5 with TRBJ1-1; D gene ambiguous. The CDR3 is made up of 13 amino acids. Trimming stripped 6 bases from V and 4 bases from J, with 12 bases between. CDR1 is MNHEY, CDR2 SVGAGI, per germline. The CDR3 nucleotides are TGTGCCAGCAGCTTCGGGGAAGTCACTGAAGCTTTCTTT. As protein: CASSFGEVTEAFF.

This sequence joins TRBV10-3 and TRBJ2-5; the D call may be TRBD1 or TRBD2 (6 bases each). The CDR3 contains 16 residues. The V end lost 2 bases, the J end lost 4 bases, and 17 bases lay between the germline ends. Germline V CDR1 and CDR2: ENHRY, SYGVKD. CDR3 region: CAISENPGAERETQYF. The CDR3 bases are TGTGCCATCAGTGAGAACCCGGGGGCGGAACGAGAGACCCAGTACTTC.

V and J are TRBV5-5 and TRBJ2-7; D not resolved. The CDR3 totals 17 residues. V lost 5 bases and J 3 bases, leaving 24 bases between the germline ends. Per germline, CDR1 SGHKS and CDR2 YYEKEE (reference sequence). In DNA form, the CDR3 reads TGTGCCAGCAGATCGGATCCGTCCCACCCCACCCGCTACGAGCAGTACTTC. Its translation: CASRSDPSHPTRYEQYF.

This chain joins TRBV11-3 and TRBJ2-3; 9 positions agree with TRBD2. The CDR3 spans 17 residues. Germline-derived CDR1 and CDR2 are SGHNT and YENEEA. V lost 1 base to trimming and J lost 2 bases; unmatched junction nucleotides: 7. The CDR3: CASSLVSSGEDTDTQYF. Here the CDR3 DNA reads TGTGCCAGCAGCTTAGTCTCTAGCGGGGAGGACACAGATACGCAGTATTTT.

This chain connects TRBV18 to TRBJ1-2, with D possibly TRBD1 on 5 matching bases. Germline assignment: CDR1 KGHSH and CDR2 LQKENI. V lost 6 bases to trimming and J lost 7 bases, with 21 bases between them. The CDR3 is made up of 15 amino acids. The CDR3 DNA reads TGTGCCAGCTCGCACGAACCGGGGCCGGCTAGTGGCTACACCTTC. It is translated as CASSHEPGPASGYTF.

This clone appeared a single time. This chain uses TRBV6-6 with TRBJ2-7; D may match TRBD1 or TRBD2 (5 bases each). V was pared by 5 bases and J by 3 bases, with 14 bases between. The germline CDR1 and CDR2 sequences are MNHNY and SVGAGI (reference sequence). The CDR3 extends over 14 amino acids. The CDR3 nucleotides are TGTGCCAGCAGTGTCCTGGGGACGGGCTACGAGCAGTACTTC. Protein product: CASSVLGTGYEQYF.

The gene calls are TRBV7-8 and TRBJ2-7, with 7 positions matching TRBD1. V was clipped by 5 bases and J by 3 bases; unmatched bases: 7. The CDR3 is 14 amino acids. In germline, CDR1 is SGHVS, CDR2 FQNEAQ. The CDR3 region has the DNA TGTGCCAGCAGCCCAGGCCAGGGGGTCTACGAGCAGTACTTC. Residues: CASSPGQGVYEQYF.

This chain uses TRBV6-5 with TRBJ2-5; 10 nucleotides agree with TRBD2. V was pared by 6 bases and J by 4 bases, with 5 bases of the junction left unmatched. Germline V gene sequence: CDR1 MNHEY, CDR2 SVGAGI. The CDR3 consists of 14 residues. This CDR3 reads CASSTSSGRETQYF. CDR3 DNA: TGTGCCAGCAGCACCTCTAGCGGGAGAGAGACCCAGTACTTC.

V usage is TRBV5-4 and J usage is TRBJ2-5; D is unclear. The ends were cut back, 4 bases at V and 2 bases at J, with 12 bases in the middle. Germline loops: CDR1 SGHNT, CDR2 YYREEE (reference sequence). This CDR3 spans 14 amino acids. CDR3 DNA: TGTGCCAGCAGCCCCAACATTGCGCAAGAGACCCAGTACTTC. It specifies CASSPNIAQETQYF. Full variable domain (missing parts from reference TRBV5-4 and TRBJ2-5): ETGVTQSPTHLIKTRGQQVTLRCSSQSGHNTVSWYQQALGQGPQFIFQYYREEENGRGNFPPRFSGLQFPNYSSELNVNALELDDSALYLCASSPNIAQETQYFGPGTRLLVL.

This sequence joins TRBV15 and TRBJ1-2, with TRBD1 matching 9 bases. Per the germline V gene, CDR1 is LNHNV and CDR2 is YYDKDF (reference sequence). The length of the CDR3 is 16 residues. Unmatched junction bases numbered 9, after V lost 0 bases and J lost 7 bases. CDR3 nucleotide sequence: TGTGCCACCAGCAGAGATAGTTCGGGACAGGGTTCTGGCTACACCTTC. As protein: CATSRDSSGQGSGYTF.

This rearrangement joins TRBV30 to TRBJ2-1; D remains ambiguous. Germline assignment: CDR1 GTSNPN and CDR2 SVGIG (reference sequence). The length of the CDR3 is 12 residues. V was pared by 1 base and J by 8 bases, with 9 bases between. The CDR3 is CAWSEALDEQFF. The CDR3 bases are TGTGCCTGGAGTGAAGCTTTGGATGAGCAGTTCTTC.

The chain employs TRBV30 and TRBJ2-3; 7 bases are shared with TRBD1. The V gene's germline CDR1 is GTSNPN and CDR2 SVGIG (reference sequence). The CDR3 is 14 amino acids. The V gene end was trimmed by 0 bases and the J gene end by 5 bases; junction bases not matched to a gene: 5. The CDR3 is CAWSVTGFRDTQYF. The CDR3 bases are TGTGCCTGGAGTGTGACAGGGTTTAGAGATACGCAGTATTTT.

J is TRBJ2-2 and V is TRBV5-6; weak D call: TRBD1 (5 bases). Trimming took off 2 bases at V and 0 bases at J, with 5 bases between the two ends. Germline assignment: CDR1 SGHDT and CDR2 YYEEEE. The CDR3 contains 14 residues. CDR3 sequence reads: CASSFRANTGELFF. In DNA form, the CDR3 reads TGTGCCAGCAGCTTCAGGGCGAACACCGGGGAGCTGTTTTTT.

In regard to this clone: The sample carries other DNA sequences with the same CDR3. V and J are TRBV9 and TRBJ2-1, with D hard to call. CDR1 SGDLS and CDR2 YYNGEE come from the germline V gene. Between the trimmed V and J ends, which lost 3 bases and 5 bases, there was a span of 6 bases. The CDR3 has 12 amino acids. The CDR3 DNA is TGTGCCAGCAGCGCGGCTAACAATGAGCAGTTCTTC. The encoded protein is CASSAANNEQFF.

The chain carries TRBV28 and TRBJ2-5; 7 bases map to TRBD1. This CDR3 contains 15 residues. The J segment lost 3 bases and the V segment lost 6 bases, leaving 10 bases of the junction unmatched. Germline CDR1 is MDHEN and CDR2 is SYDVKM. The CDR3 DNA reads TGTGCCAGCAGGAAAGACAGGGTCGGGAAAGAGACCCAGTACTTC. Translating it yields CASRKDRVGKETQYF.

The chain combines TRBV27 with TRBJ1-1, with D maybe TRBD1 (5 bases). Trimming stripped 6 bases from V and 3 bases from J, with 11 bases between. The CDR3 consists of 13 residues. Looked up from germline, CDR1 is MNHEY and CDR2 is SMNVEV (reference sequence). The CDR3 DNA follows: TGTGCCAGCAGCCTACAGGCCCACACTGAAGCTTTCTTT. Its protein is CASSLQAHTEAFF.